The sequence of this T cell receptor beta chain was determined in a study of blood T cell repertoires in COVID-19. The germline gives CDR1 LNHDA, CDR2 SQIVND (reference sequence). The CDR3 contains 15 residues. V gave up 5 bases and J gave up 1 base, with 14 bases separating them. This table comes from immunoSEQ multiplex PCR, and its TCRdb copy is limited to in-frame clones, with some not included. The data hold 390,000 or so clones, with approximately 92% observed a single time. The sample holds one count of this clone. The V gene is TRBV19, the J gene TRBJ1-1, with a tentative D call TRBD1 (6 bases). Sequenced material: PBMCs or T cells enriched from blood (not recorded which). The clonotype originates from a man younger than 30 who had recovered from COVID-19. CDR3 sequence (DNA): TGTGCCAGTAGTCTTCCCGGGACACAGAACACTGAAGCTTTCTTT. It translates to CASSLPGTQNTEAFF.